Listed here are 29 T cell receptor beta chains from one sample, sequenced in a study of blood T cell repertoires in COVID-19. Sequencing used immunoSEQ multiplex PCR; TCRdb keeps in-frame clones, though not all of them. Counted here are a few hundred thousand clones, about four fifths occurring once; the ten biggest clones make up around 3.6%. The sample was PBMCs or T cells enriched from blood (not recorded which). These receptors came from a man in his forties or fifties who had recovered from COVID-19.

The genes are TRBV19 and TRBJ2-1, with a tentative D call TRBD2 (6 bases). The CDR3 is made up of 16 amino acids. The V and J ends lost 7 bases and 3 bases respectively, with 19 bases between them. Germline values: CDR1 LNHDA, CDR2 SQIVND (reference sequence). The CDR3 sequence is CASKKESMGGYNEQFF. Here the CDR3 DNA reads TGTGCCAGTAAGAAAGAGAGCATGGGGGGCTACAATGAGCAGTTCTTC.

The chain uses TRBV3-1 (or the pseudogene TRBV3-2) and TRBJ2-1; 7 bases are shared with TRBD2. The CDR3 totals 14 residues. Germline V gene sequence: CDR1 LGHDT, CDR2 YNNKEL (reference sequence). J gave up 6 bases and V 5 bases, and 7 bases lay outside the gene matches. In nucleotides, the CDR3 is TGTGCCAGCAGCTCTTCAGGACTAGTCAATGAGCAGTTCTTC. Encoded protein: CASSSSGLVNEQFF.

This clone was counted a single time. This chain uses TRBV6-5 with TRBJ1-1; 7 nucleotides line up with TRBD1. V lost 2 bases, J lost 0 bases, and 3 bases stayed unmatched. The CDR3 has 15 residues. Looked up from germline, CDR1 is MNHEY and CDR2 is SVGAGI. CDR3 sequence reads: CASSYEGALNTEAFF. DNA of the CDR3: TGTGCCAGCAGTTACGAGGGGGCTCTGAACACTGAAGCTTTCTTT.

The V and J genes are TRBV5-5 and TRBJ1-1; the match to TRBD1 covers 7 bases. The CDR3 loop spans 13 amino acids. Per the germline V gene, CDR1 is SGHKS and CDR2 is YYEKEE (reference sequence). Trimming removed 4 bases from V and 7 bases from J; junction bases left unmatched: 7. CDR3 in amino acids: CASSTSTGIEAFF. The CDR3 region has the DNA TGTGCCAGCAGCACATCGACAGGGATTGAAGCTTTCTTT.

With respect to this clone: In the same sample, other DNA sequences code for this CDR3. In nucleotides, the CDR3 is TGCGCCAGCAGCTCAAGACTAGCGGGAAGCACAGATACGCAGTATTTT. This codes for CASSSRLAGSTDTQYF. This chain uses TRBV5-1 with TRBJ2-3, with 11 nucleotides matching TRBD2. There are 16 residues in the CDR3. Germline V gene data show CDR1 as SGHRS and CDR2 as YFSETQ. V was clipped by 3 bases and J by 0 bases; unmatched bases: 3.

This clone was detected only a few times. This chain's CDR3 is CASSLSRGTEAFF. The CDR3 bases are TGTGCCAGCAGCTTATCACGGGGCACTGAAGCTTTCTTT. V is TRBV7-9 and J is TRBJ1-1, with D unclear. From germline, CDR1 is SEHNR and CDR2 FQNEAQ (reference sequence). V was cut by 2 bases and J by 4 bases, with 8 bases left in between. This CDR3 spans 13 amino acids.

About this clone: Other DNA sequences of this sample code for an identical CDR3. The rearrangement uses TRBV12-3 or TRBV12-4 and TRBJ2-7; 7 bases align to TRBD2. V lost 6 bases and J lost 4; bases outside the gene matches: 3. This CDR3 region has 12 residues. This chain's CDR3 is CASSPGGYEQYF. CDR3 bases: TGTGCCAGCAGCCCCGGGGGGTACGAGCAGTACTTC.

The rearrangement uses TRBV7-2 and TRBJ1-6; tentative D call: TRBD1 (5 bases). The V end lost 2 bases, the J end lost 18 bases, and 23 bases lay between the germline ends. This CDR3 contains 15 residues. The germline V gene has CDR1 SGHTA and CDR2 FQGNSA. In DNA, the CDR3 is TGTGCCAGCAGCTTACTAGACTTGACAGCGAGAAGCCCCCACTTT. The encoded protein is CASSLLDLTARSPHF.

The chain's CDR3 is CASSSPGTITYF. The CDR3 coding sequence is TGTGCCAGCAGCTCCCCCGGGACAATAACGTACTTC. The chain uses TRBV13 and TRBJ2-5; D might be TRBD1 (6 bases). The CDR3 contains 12 residues. Germline CDR1 is PRHDT and CDR2 is FYEKMQ (reference sequence). V lost 4 bases, J lost 13 bases, and 16 bases lay in between. The full variable domain, completed using reference TRBV13 and TRBJ2-5, is AAGVIQSPRHLIKEKRETATLKCYPIPRHDTVYWYQQGPGQDPQFLISFYEKMQSDKGSIPDRFSAQQFSDYHSELNMSSLELGDSALYFCASSSPGTITYFGPGTRLLVL.

The chain has TRBV11-3 and TRBJ1-1; D ambiguous. The germline V gene encodes CDR1 SGHNT and CDR2 YENEEA. V gave up 0 bases and J gave up 3 bases, with 5 bases separating them. The CDR3 runs to 13 residues. CDR3 protein: CASSLDGDTEAFF. CDR3 in DNA: TGTGCCAGCAGCTTAGACGGGGACACTGAAGCTTTCTTT.

The chain combines TRBV4-2 with TRBJ2-1, with TRBD2 identical over 9 bases. Germline CDR1 LGHNA, CDR2 YNFKEQ. This CDR3 spans 16 amino acids. Trimming removed 4 bases from V and 2 bases from J; junction bases left unmatched: 6. CDR3 residues: CASSPPSGKPYNEQFF. CDR3 in DNA: TGTGCCAGCAGCCCCCCTAGCGGGAAACCCTACAATGAGCAGTTCTTC.

V and J are TRBV10-3 and TRBJ2-3; 10 bases agree with TRBD2. CDR3 length: 15 residues. Germline CDR1 reads ENHRY; CDR2 reads SYGVKD. The V segment lost 6 bases and the J segment 5 bases; nucleotides outside the gene matches: 8. The CDR3 DNA follows: TGTGCCATCAGGGTACTAGCGGGGTTGGTAGATACGCAGTATTTT. This encodes CAIRVLAGLVDTQYF.

The chain links TRBV5-1 to TRBJ2-1, with TRBD2 matching 8 bases. CDR1 SGHRS and CDR2 YFSETQ come from the germline V gene. V lost 3 bases and J lost 9; bases outside the gene matches: 14. This CDR3 comprises 16 residues. The CDR3 protein is CASSSTVRRGAGEQFF. The DNA for the CDR3 is TGCGCCAGCAGCTCGACGGTCAGGCGGGGGGCGGGTGAGCAGTTCTTC. Drawing the rest from reference TRBV5-1 and TRBJ2-1, the complete variable domain is KAGVTQTPRYLIKTRGQQVTLSCSPISGHRSVSWYQQTPGQGLQFLFEYFSETQRNKGNFPGRFSGRQFSNSRSEMNVSTLELGDSALYLCASSSTVRRGAGEQFFGPGTRLTVL.

This chain uses TRBV6-2 or TRBV6-3 with TRBJ2-7; 7 bases line up with TRBD2. The CDR3 has 16 residues. Looked up from germline, CDR1 is MNHEY and CDR2 is SVGEGT. With 2 bases clipped from V and 2 bases from J, the junction kept 9 bases outside the gene matches. The chain's CDR3 is CASSYLSSGSPYEQYF. The DNA for the CDR3 is TGTGCCAGCAGTTACCTCTCTAGCGGTTCCCCCTACGAGCAGTACTTC.

The CDR3 bases are TGTGCCAGCAGCTTACGGCCTAGCGCTAATGAGCAGTTCTTC. Its translation: CASSLRPSANEQFF. The chain has TRBV7-6 and TRBJ2-1; possibly TRBD2 for D (6 bases). Trimming pared 2 bases from V and 7 bases from J, leaving 12 bases between. CDR3 length equals 14 residues. Germline loops: CDR1 SGHVS, CDR2 FNYEAQ.

The DNA for the CDR3 is TGTGCCAGCTCACCACGGGACAGGGTAGCCTCTGGGGCCAACGTCCTGACTTTC. This gives the protein CASSPRDRVASGANVLTF. The chain employs TRBV18 and TRBJ2-6; 9 nucleotides agree with TRBD1. Unmatched junction bases numbered 4, after V lost 1 base and J lost 0 bases. This CDR3 spans 18 amino acids. From germline, CDR1 is KGHSH and CDR2 LQKENI.

This clone was seen a single time. The chain couples TRBV5-1 to TRBJ1-4; 9 bases map to TRBD1. V lost 0 bases, J lost 5 bases, and 5 bases stayed unmatched. CDR1 is SGHRS and CDR2 is YFSETQ in the germline V gene. This CDR3 has 16 residues. CDR3 nucleotide sequence: TGCGCCAGCAGCTTGGGTGGGACAGGGAGAAATGAAAAACTGTTTTTT. Its translation: CASSLGGTGRNEKLFF.

The chain joins TRBV7-3 to TRBJ2-5; D possibly corresponds to TRBD2 (5 bases). This CDR3 region has 13 residues. Trimming cost V 4 bases and J 0 bases, with 6 bases left between them. Germline CDR1 and CDR2: SGHTA and FQGTGA. CDR3 amino acids: CASSSDYQETQYF. In DNA, the CDR3 is TGTGCCAGCAGCTCGGACTACCAAGAGACCCAGTACTTC.

This clone has more than one count but fewer than ten. The chain joins TRBV5-1 to TRBJ2-6, with 7 bases that match TRBD2. With 1 base clipped from V and 4 bases from J, the junction kept 5 bases outside the gene matches. The CDR3 covers 16 residues. The germline V gene has CDR1 SGHRS and CDR2 YFSETQ. CDR3 bases: TGCGCCAGCAGCTTGTCCGGGGGGACCGGGGCCAACGTCCTGACTTTC. It translates to CASSLSGGTGANVLTF.

This sequence joins TRBV5-5 and TRBJ2-3; 9 nucleotides align to TRBD2. The CDR3 extends over 17 amino acids. Per germline, CDR1 SGHKS and CDR2 YYEKEE (reference sequence). V gave up 0 bases and J gave up 7 bases; unmatched junction bases: 12. The chain's CDR3 is CASSLGLGAGGPNTQYF. CDR3 in DNA: TGTGCCAGCAGCTTGGGGTTGGGAGCGGGAGGCCCTAATACGCAGTATTTT.

The gene calls are TRBV19 and TRBJ2-3, with D tentatively TRBD2 (6 bases). V dropped 10 bases and J dropped 0 bases, with 20 bases sitting between them. CDR3 length: 16 amino acids. CDR1 is LNHDA and CDR2 is SQIVND in the germline V gene (reference sequence). The CDR3 DNA sequence: TGTGCCACAGCGAGGGCTAGCGTTGCTAGCACAGATACGCAGTATTTT. It yields the protein CATARASVASTDTQYF.

This clone was counted only a few times. The chain joins TRBV19 to TRBJ1-1; D perhaps matches TRBD1 (5 bases). CDR3 size: 18 residues. Per germline, CDR1 LNHDA and CDR2 SQIVND (reference sequence). Between the trimmed V and J ends, which lost 6 bases and 3 bases, there was a span of 26 bases. The CDR3 DNA reads TGTGCCAGTAGGCCACTTTTGGCGGCAGGGAAGCGGGACACTGAAGCTTTCTTT. Translating it yields CASRPLLAAGKRDTEAFF.

The chain recombines TRBV19 with TRBJ2-2; a possible D gene is TRBD2 (6 bases). The length of the CDR3 is 16 residues. The V gene lost 6 bases and the J gene lost 6 bases, with 20 bases spanning the gap. The germline gives CDR1 LNHDA, CDR2 SQIVND (reference sequence). CDR3 amino acids: CASSYSVPAGSGELFF. For the CDR3, the DNA is TGTGCCAGTAGCTATAGCGTACCCGCGGGGTCCGGGGAGCTGTTTTTT.

This sequence joins TRBV7-9 and TRBJ2-7; D possibly corresponds to TRBD1 (6 bases). The CDR3 has 14 amino acids. Germline V gene lookup returns CDR1 SEHNR and CDR2 FQNEAQ (reference sequence). Deletions cut 7 bases from V and 5 bases from J, with 18 bases between. CDR3 loop: CASKQQGSNNEQYF. Written as DNA, the CDR3 is TGTGCCAGCAAACAACAGGGCAGCAATAACGAGCAGTACTTC.

This chain joins TRBV28 and TRBJ1-1; TRBD1 might be the D (5 bases). Trimming left V 11 bases short and J 3 bases short, with 19 bases between. From germline, CDR1 is MDHEN and CDR2 SYDVKM. The CDR3 is 14 amino acids. The DNA for the CDR3 is TGTGCCGGGGGGGATCCGGGAGGGGACACTGAAGCTTTCTTT. Translated, it gives CAGGDPGGDTEAFF.

This clone was seen a handful of times. The CDR3: CAWISGSYGYTF. CDR3 bases: TGTGCCTGGATCAGCGGAAGCTATGGCTACACCTTC. The chain combines TRBV30 with TRBJ1-2; no reliable D call. The CDR3 spans 12 residues. CDR1 GTSNPN and CDR2 SVGIG come from the germline V gene (reference sequence). Trimming removed 4 bases at V and 4 bases at J, with 10 bases between.

This chain joins TRBV10-1 and TRBJ2-7, with 10 bases fitting TRBD1. V shed 7 bases and J 2 bases; nucleotides not matched to a gene: 11. The V gene's germline CDR1 is WNHNN and CDR2 SYGVQD (reference sequence). CDR3 size: 16 residues. CDR3 amino acids: CASTEFRDRGAYEQYF. The CDR3 DNA is TGCGCCAGCACCGAATTTCGGGACAGGGGCGCCTACGAGCAGTACTTC.

V and J are TRBV6-5 and TRBJ1-4; maybe TRBD1 (5 bases). The germline V gene encodes CDR1 MNHEY and CDR2 SVGAGI. The CDR3 loop spans 15 amino acids. V lost 6 bases, J lost 7 bases, and 18 bases lay in between. CDR3 DNA sequence: TGTGCCAGCAGGGGGGAGGGGTGGCGGGGTGAAAAACTGTTTTTT. Translation: CASRGEGWRGEKLFF.

V usage is TRBV28 and J usage is TRBJ1-5; 7 bases fit TRBD1. Per germline, CDR1 MDHEN and CDR2 SYDVKM. Trimming took 6 bases from V and 6 from J; bases not matched to a gene: 8. The CDR3 runs 14 residues. This CDR3 reads CASSLNRGAQPQHF. The CDR3 DNA sequence: TGTGCCAGCAGCCTCAACAGGGGAGCTCAGCCCCAGCATTTT. Based on the CDR3 plus reference TRBV28 and TRBJ1-5, the full variable domain is DVKVTQSSRYLVKRTGEKVFLECVQDMDHENMFWYRQDPGLGLRLIYFSYDVKMKEKGDIPEGYSVSREKKERFSLILESASTNQTSMYLCASSLNRGAQPQHFGDGTRLSIL.